Listed below are T cell receptor beta chains from one sample, sequenced in a study of blood T cell repertoires in COVID-19. Data came from immunoSEQ multiplex PCR; TCRdb stores just in-frame clones and leaves some out. This table holds 130,000 or so clones, 75% to 85% found once. Sequenced input: peripheral blood. The origin of the receptors is a human donor in a cohort sampled during active COVID-19. Both conserved end residues are part of each CDR3. A D gene is named only where the DNA matches it firmly. Not all rows give a size; the values are once, few, many and, for expanded clones, a class.

d_call clone_size j_call v_call cdr3_aa cdr3_nt
TRBD1 NA TRBJ1-2 TRBV7-8 CASSGDRGGYTF TGTGCCAGCAGCGGAGACAGGGGTGGCTACACCTTC
NA NA TRBJ1-6 TRBV3-1/TRBV3-2 CASSQGRGSPLHF TGTGCCAGCAGCCAAGGGAGAGGGTCCCCCCTCCACTTT
NA NA TRBJ2-7 TRBV7-2 CASSTSEGLGYEQYF TGTGCCAGCAGCACCTCCGAGGGACTTGGCTACGAGCAGTACTTC
TRBD1 NA TRBJ2-5 TRBV14 CASRRRKENRGGETQYF TGTGCCAGCAGACGAAGGAAAGAAAACAGGGGCGGTGAGACCCAGTACTTC
TRBD1 once TRBJ2-7 TRBV5-1 CASSQGQGNPIDEQYF TGCGCCAGCAGCCAGGGACAGGGAAACCCCATCGACGAGCAGTACTTC
TRBD1 NA TRBJ1-2 TRBV5-3 CARSLRAGGLPGGYTF TGTGCCAGAAGCTTAAGGGCAGGGGGCCTCCCGGGAGGCTACACCTTC
NA NA TRBJ2-1 TRBV2 CASRPGGYNEQFF TGTGCCAGCAGGCCCGGGGGTTACAATGAGCAGTTCTTC
NA once TRBJ2-1 TRBV6-2/TRBV6-3 CASSYGGASYNEQFF TGTGCCAGCAGTTACGGGGGGGCCTCCTACAATGAGCAGTTCTTC
NA NA TRBJ2-3 TRBV4-3 CASSQDYLERTDTQYF TGCGCCAGCAGCCAAGATTACCTAGAGAGGACAGATACGCAGTATTTT
TRBD2 NA TRBJ2-7 TRBV27 CASSWSSGDTSYEQYF TGTGCCAGCAGTTGGTCTAGCGGGGACACTTCCTACGAGCAGTACTTC
TRBD1 few TRBJ1-6 TRBV6-6 CASSSGQGNNSPLHF TGTGCCAGCAGCTCTGGACAGGGTAATAATTCACCCCTCCACTTT
TRBD1 NA TRBJ2-7 TRBV4-3 CASSQLTPGQGNRGNSYEQYF TGCGCCAGCAGCCAACTAACCCCCGGACAGGGTAATCGAGGTAATAGCTACGAGCAGTACTTC
NA once TRBJ1-1 TRBV11-2 CTTQLGGNTEAFF TGTACCACTCAGCTGGGGGGGAACACTGAAGCTTTCTTT
TRBD1 once TRBJ2-7 TRBV13 CASSFSGQAQYF TGTGCCAGCAGCTTCTCAGGACAGGCACAGTACTTC
TRBD2 NA TRBJ2-1 TRBV5-1 CASSLGLAGYEQFF TGCGCCAGCAGCCTAGGACTAGCGGGGTATGAGCAGTTCTTC
TRBD2 NA TRBJ2-3 TRBV10-1 CASASGGTDTQYF TGCGCCAGTGCTAGCGGGGGCACAGATACGCAGTATTTT
NA NA TRBJ2-5 TRBV6-5 CASSRARGEETQYF TGTGCCAGCAGTAGGGCCAGGGGTGAGGAGACCCAGTACTTC
TRBD2 NA TRBJ2-1 TRBV10-1 CASSDGLAGNNEQFF TGCGCCAGCAGTGACGGACTAGCGGGCAACAATGAGCAGTTCTTC
TRBD1 NA TRBJ2-3 TRBV28 CASSLVTGGTTDTQYF TGTGCCAGCAGTTTAGTGACAGGGGGAACCACAGATACGCAGTATTTT
TRBD1 NA TRBJ1-2 TRBV19 CASRDTGVSYGYTF TGTGCCAGTAGGGACACAGGGGTTTCGTATGGCTACACCTTC
NA NA TRBJ1-6 TRBV2 CASRDRKSSYNSPLHF TGTGCCAGCAGGGACAGAAAAAGCTCCTATAATTCACCCCTCCACTTT
TRBD1 once TRBJ2-2 TRBV7-9 CASSPGQGLTGELFF TGTGCCAGCAGCCCAGGACAGGGTTTGACCGGGGAGCTGTTTTTT
TRBD1 few TRBJ2-7 TRBV28 CASKEDRGLSGLYEQYF TGTGCCAGCAAGGAGGACAGGGGCCTATCCGGCCTCTACGAGCAGTACTTC
TRBD1 NA TRBJ1-1 TRBV2 CASSVDRPRGTEAFF TGTGCCAGCAGTGTGGACAGGCCTCGGGGCACTGAAGCTTTCTTT
NA NA TRBJ2-7 TRBV10-3 CAVTGDSTSYEQYF TGTGCCGTCACGGGAGACTCGACTTCCTACGAGCAGTACTTC
TRBD1 NA TRBJ1-4 TRBV7-6 CASSLEDRGNEKLFF TGTGCCAGCAGCTTAGAGGACAGGGGTAATGAAAAACTGTTTTTT
TRBD1 NA TRBJ1-1 TRBV5-6 CASSRGTGNQAFF TGTGCCAGCAGCAGGGGGACAGGGAATCAAGCTTTCTTT
TRBD1 NA TRBJ2-7 TRBV3-1/TRBV3-2 CASSPQQGAEQYF TGTGCCAGCAGCCCCCAACAGGGGGCCGAGCAGTACTTC
TRBD1 NA TRBJ2-3 TRBV9 CASSEQTGATDTQYF TGTGCCAGCAGCGAACAGACAGGGGCCACAGATACGCAGTATTTT
NA NA TRBJ1-3 TRBV9 CASSFTVRGSEGNTIYF TGTGCCAGCAGCTTCACAGTACGGGGTTCGGAAGGAAACACCATATATTTT
TRBD1 once TRBJ2-3 TRBV10-1 CASSEARTGATDTQYF TGCGCCAGCAGTGAGGCCCGGACAGGCGCGACAGATACGCAGTATTTT
TRBD1 NA TRBJ1-1 TRBV4-3 CASSQEGSGTGARTEAFF TGCGCCAGCAGCCAAGAAGGGAGCGGGACAGGGGCCCGCACTGAAGCTTTCTTT
TRBD2 NA TRBJ2-2 TRBV10-3 CAISEASGHTGELFF TGTGCCATCAGTGAGGCTAGCGGCCACACCGGGGAGCTGTTTTTT
NA NA TRBJ1-4 TRBV19 CASSYRARARNEKLFF TGTGCCAGTAGTTACAGGGCCCGAGCAAGGAATGAAAAACTGTTTTTT
TRBD1 NA TRBJ2-7 TRBV7-9 CASSFYTGVVREQYF TGTGCCAGCAGCTTCTATACAGGGGTGGTCCGCGAGCAGTACTTC
TRBD1 NA TRBJ2-7 TRBV3-1/TRBV3-2 CASSFRRQGPYEQYF TGTGCCAGCAGCTTTCGGCGACAGGGCCCCTACGAGCAGTACTTC
NA NA TRBJ2-5 TRBV6-2/TRBV6-3 CASSSGSKETQYF TGTGCCAGCAGTTCGGGGAGCAAAGAGACCCAGTACTTC
NA NA TRBJ1-1 TRBV2 CAHRNLMNTEAFF TGTGCCCACAGAAATCTAATGAACACTGAAGCTTTCTTT
NA few TRBJ1-4 TRBV2 CASSLSAGEKLFF TGTGCCAGCAGCCTGAGCGCTGGGGAAAAACTGTTTTTT
TRBD2 NA TRBJ2-7 TRBV11-2 CASSIPFTRGYEQYF TGTGCCAGCAGCATCCCGTTCACGCGGGGGTACGAGCAGTACTTC
TRBD1 NA TRBJ2-3 TRBV10-1 CASSEFLEQGEIGTQYF TGCGCCAGCAGTGAGTTCCTCGAGCAGGGGGAAATTGGTACGCAGTATTTT
NA NA TRBJ2-5 TRBV5-1 CASSFGGTAETQYF TGCGCCAGCAGCTTTGGGGGGACGGCCGAGACCCAGTACTTC
TRBD2 NA TRBJ2-1 TRBV5-1 CASSSRSVAGGYNEQFF TGCGCCAGCAGCTCCCGGTCGGTAGCGGGGGGATACAATGAGCAGTTCTTC
NA NA TRBJ1-2 TRBV7-9 CASSPSSGGGGYGYTF TGTGCCAGCAGCCCTAGCTCAGGCGGCGGGGGGTATGGCTACACCTTC
TRBD1 NA TRBJ1-2 TRBV7-2 CASSTRDRLHGYTF TGTGCCAGCAGCACACGGGACAGATTACATGGCTACACCTTC
NA NA TRBJ1-2 TRBV11-2 CASSLDRYYGYTF TGTGCCAGCAGCTTAGATCGGTACTATGGCTACACCTTC
TRBD2 NA TRBJ2-2 TRBV11-2 CASSSGLAGIRTGELFF TGTGCCAGCAGCTCGGGACTAGCGGGGATACGAACCGGGGAGCTGTTTTTT
TRBD2 NA TRBJ2-3 TRBV5-1 CASRGGLAGVESTDTQYF TGCGCCAGCAGGGGCGGACTAGCGGGGGTAGAAAGCACAGATACGCAGTATTTT
TRBD2 NA TRBJ2-3 TRBV4-2 CASSQARGGQTDTQYF TGTGCCAGCAGCCAAGCCCGGGGGGGCCAGACAGATACGCAGTATTTT